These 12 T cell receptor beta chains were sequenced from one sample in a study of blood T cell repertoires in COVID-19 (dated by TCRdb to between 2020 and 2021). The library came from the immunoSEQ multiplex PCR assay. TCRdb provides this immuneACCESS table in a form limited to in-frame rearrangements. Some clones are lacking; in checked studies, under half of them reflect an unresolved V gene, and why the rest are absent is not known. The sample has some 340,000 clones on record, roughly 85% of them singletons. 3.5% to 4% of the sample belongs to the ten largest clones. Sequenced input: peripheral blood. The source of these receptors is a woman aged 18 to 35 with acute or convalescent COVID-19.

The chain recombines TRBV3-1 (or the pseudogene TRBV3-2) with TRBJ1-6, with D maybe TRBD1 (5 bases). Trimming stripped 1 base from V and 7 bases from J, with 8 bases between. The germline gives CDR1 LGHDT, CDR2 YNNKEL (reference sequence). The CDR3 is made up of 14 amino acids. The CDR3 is CASSQGQSNSPLHF. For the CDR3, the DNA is TGTGCCAGCAGCCAAGGACAGTCAAATTCACCCCTCCACTTT.

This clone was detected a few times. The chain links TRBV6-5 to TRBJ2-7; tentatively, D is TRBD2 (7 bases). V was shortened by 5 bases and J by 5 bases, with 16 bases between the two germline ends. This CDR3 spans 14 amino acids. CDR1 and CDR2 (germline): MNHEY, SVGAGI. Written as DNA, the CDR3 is TGTGCCAGCAGTCGGGCAGGGGAGGGCAACGAGCAGTACTTC. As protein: CASSRAGEGNEQYF.

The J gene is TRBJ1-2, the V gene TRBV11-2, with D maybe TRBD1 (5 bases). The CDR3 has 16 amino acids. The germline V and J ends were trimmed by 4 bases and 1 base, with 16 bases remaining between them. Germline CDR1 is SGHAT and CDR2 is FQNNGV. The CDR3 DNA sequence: TGTGCCAGCAGCTCCCTCCCGGGACTCCGTAACTATGGCTACACCTTC. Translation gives CASSSLPGLRNYGYTF.

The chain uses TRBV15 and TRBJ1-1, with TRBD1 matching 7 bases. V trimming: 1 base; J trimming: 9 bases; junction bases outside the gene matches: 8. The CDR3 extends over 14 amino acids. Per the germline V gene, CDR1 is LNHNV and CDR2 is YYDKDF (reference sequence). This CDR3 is CATSRGQGLLQAFF. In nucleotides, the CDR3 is TGTGCCACCAGCAGAGGACAGGGACTTTTGCAAGCTTTCTTT.

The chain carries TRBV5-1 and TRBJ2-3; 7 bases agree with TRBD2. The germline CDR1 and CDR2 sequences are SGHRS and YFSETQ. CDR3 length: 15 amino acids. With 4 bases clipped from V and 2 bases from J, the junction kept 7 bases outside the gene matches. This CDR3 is CASSGSGNPTDTQYF. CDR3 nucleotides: TGCGCCAGCAGCGGCAGCGGGAACCCCACAGATACGCAGTATTTT.

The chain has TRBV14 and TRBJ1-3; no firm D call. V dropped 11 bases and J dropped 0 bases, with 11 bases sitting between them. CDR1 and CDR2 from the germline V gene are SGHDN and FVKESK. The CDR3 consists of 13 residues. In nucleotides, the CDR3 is TGTGCCTCCGGGAGTAGCTCTGGAAACACCATATATTTT. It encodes CASGSSSGNTIYF.

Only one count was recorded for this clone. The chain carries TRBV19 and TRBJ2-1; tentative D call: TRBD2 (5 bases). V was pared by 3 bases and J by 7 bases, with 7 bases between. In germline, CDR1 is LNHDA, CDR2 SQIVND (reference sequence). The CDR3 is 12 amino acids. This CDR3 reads CASSIKRNEQFF. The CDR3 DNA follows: TGTGCCAGTAGTATCAAGCGGAATGAGCAGTTCTTC.

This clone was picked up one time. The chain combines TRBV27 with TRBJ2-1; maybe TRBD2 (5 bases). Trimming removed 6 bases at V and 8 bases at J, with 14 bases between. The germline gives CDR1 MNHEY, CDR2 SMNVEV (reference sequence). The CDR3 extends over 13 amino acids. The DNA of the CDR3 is TGTGCCAGCAGCACGATCGGGGTGGATGAGCAGTTCTTC. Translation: CASSTIGVDEQFF.

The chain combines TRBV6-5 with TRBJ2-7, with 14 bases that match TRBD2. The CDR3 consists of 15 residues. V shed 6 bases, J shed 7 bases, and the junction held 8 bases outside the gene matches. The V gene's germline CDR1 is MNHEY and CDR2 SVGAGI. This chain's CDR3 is CASRSPGTSGREQYF. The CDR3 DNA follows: TGTGCCAGCAGATCTCCCGGGACTAGCGGGAGAGAGCAGTACTTC.

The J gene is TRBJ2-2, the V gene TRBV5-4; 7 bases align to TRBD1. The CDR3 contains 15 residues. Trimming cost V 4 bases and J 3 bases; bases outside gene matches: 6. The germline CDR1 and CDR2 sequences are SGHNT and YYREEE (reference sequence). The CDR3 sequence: CASSLGQIDTGELFF. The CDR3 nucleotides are TGTGCCAGCAGCCTGGGACAGATAGACACCGGGGAGCTGTTTTTT.

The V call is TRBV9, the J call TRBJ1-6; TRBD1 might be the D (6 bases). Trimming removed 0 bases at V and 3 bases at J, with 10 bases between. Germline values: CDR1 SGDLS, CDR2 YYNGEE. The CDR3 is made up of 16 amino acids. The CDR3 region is CASSVGQENYNSPLHF. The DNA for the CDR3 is TGTGCCAGCAGCGTAGGACAGGAAAACTATAATTCACCCCTCCACTTT. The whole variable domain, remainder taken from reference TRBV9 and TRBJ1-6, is DSGVTQTPKHLITATGQRVTLRCSPRSGDLSVYWYQQSLDQGLQFLIQYYNGEERAKGNILERFSAQQFPDLHSELNLSSLELGDSALYFCASSVGQENYNSPLHFGNGTRLTVT.

This CDR3 reads CASSTGHPNEKLFF. The CDR3 nucleotides are TGCGCCAGCAGCACGGGACACCCCAATGAAAAACTGTTTTTT. The gene calls are TRBV5-1 and TRBJ1-4; the D gene is possibly TRBD1 (6 bases). The CDR3 contains 14 residues. The germline CDR1 and CDR2 sequences are SGHRS and YFSETQ. V shed 4 bases and J shed 5 bases, with 12 bases lying between them.